Below, 28 T cell receptor beta chains from the same sample are listed, as sequenced in a study of T cells after yellow fever vaccination. TCRdb ran MiXCR on the 5' RACE reads and lists one entry per CDR3 protein. In the table there are a few hundred thousand distinct CDR3 sequences, around 20% of which are singletons. The sample was PBMCs, taken before the yellow fever booster vaccination. These receptors all stem from a man between 18 and 29 years old who received the YFV17D yellow fever vaccine.

A few counts support this clonotype. J is TRBJ2-1 and V is TRBV6-1; D may be TRBD1 (5 bases). The CDR3 is 13 residues long. Per the germline V gene, CDR1 is MNHNS and CDR2 is SASEGT. The V end lost 2 bases, the J end lost 7 bases, and 9 bases lay between the germline ends. The CDR3 region has the DNA TGTGCCAGCAGTGAACAGGGTAGGAATGAGCAGTTCTTC. Residues: CASSEQGRNEQFF.

In its sample, this clonotype was seen many times. V usage is TRBV7-2 and J usage is TRBJ2-3; D may be TRBD1 (5 bases). Germline lookup yields CDR1 SGHTA and CDR2 FQGNSA. This CDR3 is 13 amino acids long. With 3 bases removed from V and 1 base from J, the gap between germline ends came to 5 bases. The CDR3, as DNA: TGTGCCAGCAGCTTGACAGGCACAGATACGCAGTATTTT. Its protein product is CASSLTGTDTQYF.

V and J are TRBV12-3 or TRBV12-4 and TRBJ2-5; maybe TRBD2 (7 bases). The length of the CDR3 is 13 residues. V lost 4 bases and J lost 5, with 11 bases in between. The CDR3 coding sequence is TGTGCCAGCAGTTGGGGGGGCGGGGAGACCCAGTACTTC. It translates to CASSWGGGETQYF.

V gene TRBV4-1 combines with J gene TRBJ1-5; D uncertain. Germline CDR1 MGHRA, CDR2 YSYEKL. The CDR3 runs to 15 residues. V lost 0 bases, J lost 6 bases, and 12 bases lay in between. The CDR3 nucleotides are TGCGCCAGCAGCCAAGACTTTGGGTTAGGTCAGCCCCAGCATTTT. Protein product: CASSQDFGLGQPQHF.

The chain recombines TRBV9 with TRBJ2-5, with D possibly being TRBD2 (5 bases). The V gene's germline CDR1 is SGDLS and CDR2 YYNGEE. The CDR3 runs to 13 residues. Trimming took off 1 base at V and 6 bases at J, with 10 bases between the two ends. CDR3 DNA: TGTGCCAGCAGCGTAAAAGGGAGAAAGACCCAGTACTTC. It translates to CASSVKGRKTQYF.

This chain links TRBV4-1 with TRBJ2-7; perhaps D is TRBD1 or TRBD2 (5 bases each). Germline CDR1 MGHRA, CDR2 YSYEKL. The CDR3 is made up of 14 amino acids. V was shortened by 4 bases and J by 2 bases, with 12 bases between the two germline ends. The chain's CDR3 is CASSLRDGPYEQYF. The DNA of the CDR3 is TGCGCCAGCAGCCTACGGGACGGACCCTACGAGCAGTACTTC.

The chain links TRBV7-2 to TRBJ2-5, with TRBD2 matching 12 bases. The junction had 4 bases not matched to a gene; V was cut back by 4 bases and J by 4 bases. The CDR3 length is 15 residues. Germline V CDR1 and CDR2: SGHTA, FQGNSA. The CDR3 DNA is TGTGCCAGCAGCTCGCCACTAGCGGGGGGAGAGACCCAGTACTTC. It yields the protein CASSSPLAGGETQYF. Full variable domain (missing parts from reference TRBV7-2 and TRBJ2-5): GAGVSQSPSNKVTEKGKDVELRCDPISGHTALYWYRQSLGQGLEFLIYFQGNSAPDKSGLPSDRFSAERTGGSVSTLTIQRTQQEDSAVYLCASSSPLAGGETQYFGPGTRLLVL.

The rearrangement links TRBV18 to TRBJ2-5, with no clear D. Between the trimmed V and J ends, which lost 0 bases and 5 bases, there was a span of 10 bases. CDR1 is KGHSH, CDR2 LQKENI, per germline. CDR3 length: 14 amino acids. CDR3 protein: CASSPPVLIETQYF. CDR3 DNA: TGTGCCAGCTCACCACCTGTCCTAATCGAGACCCAGTACTTC. Full variable domain (rest looked up from reference TRBV18 and TRBJ2-5): NAGVMQNPRHLVRRRGQEARLRCSPMKGHSHVYWYRQLPEEGLKFMVYLQKENIIDESGMPKERFSAEFPKEGPSILRIQQVVRGDSAAYFCASSPPVLIETQYFGPGTRLLVL.

This sequence joins TRBV20-1 and TRBJ2-1; D is unclear. The CDR3 is 11 residues long. From germline, CDR1 is DFQATT and CDR2 SNEGSKA (reference sequence). V shed 7 bases and J shed 4 bases, with 8 bases lying between them. CDR3 protein: CSGDGYNEQFF. The CDR3 DNA reads as TGCAGTGGAGACGGGTACAATGAGCAGTTCTTC.

This rearrangement joins TRBV29-1 to TRBJ2-5; D could derive from TRBD1 or TRBD2 (6 bases each). V was shortened by 7 bases and J by 2 bases, with 20 bases between the two germline ends. This CDR3 spans 15 amino acids. Germline-derived CDR1 and CDR2 are SQVTM and ANQGSEA. The CDR3 is CSAQANRGLQETQYF. In DNA, the CDR3 is TGCAGCGCGCAAGCTAATCGGGGGCTGCAAGAGACCCAGTACTTC.

The gene calls are TRBV5-6 and TRBJ1-1; no clear D gene. Trimming took off 0 bases at V and 5 bases at J, with 14 bases between the two ends. Germline loops: CDR1 SGHDT, CDR2 YYEEEE. The CDR3 has 15 amino acids. CDR3 DNA sequence: TGTGCCAGCAGCTTGGAGGTTGTCGGCCGTACTGAAGCTTTCTTT. Residues: CASSLEVVGRTEAFF.

The table lists this clonotype with a few counts. The genes are TRBV7-3 and TRBJ2-4, with 8 bases lining up with TRBD2. From germline, CDR1 is SGHTA and CDR2 FQGTGA. J was trimmed by 9 bases and V by 1 base; bases with no gene match: 8. CDR3 length equals 15 residues. The CDR3 here is CASSLRSGGGSIQYF. CDR3 nucleotides: TGTGCCAGCAGCTTAAGGTCCGGGGGGGGCAGCATTCAGTACTTC.

This clonotype was found many times. The CDR3 protein is CASSVEGGWQTQYF. CDR3 DNA: TGTGCCAGCAGCGTAGAGGGGGGCTGGCAGACCCAGTACTTC. This chain links TRBV9 with TRBJ2-5; D tentatively fits TRBD1 or TRBD2 (6 bases each). V dropped 0 bases and J dropped 6 bases, with 12 bases sitting between them. Germline values: CDR1 SGDLS, CDR2 YYNGEE. This CDR3 has 14 residues.

This clonotype was counted a few times. V is TRBV12-3 or TRBV12-4 and J is TRBJ1-6; a possible D gene is TRBD1 (5 bases). Trimming stripped 8 bases from V and 7 bases from J, with 12 bases between. The CDR3 runs to 13 residues. The CDR3 sequence: CASLLRENSPLHF. The CDR3 DNA reads as TGTGCCAGCCTACTCAGGGAAAATTCACCCCTCCACTTT.

The chain recombines TRBV6-2 or TRBV6-3 with TRBJ2-3; 8 bases are a match to TRBD2. Germline trimming cut 6 bases from V and 6 bases from J; bases unmatched to any gene: 17. This CDR3 has 17 residues. Per the germline V gene, CDR1 is MNHEY and CDR2 is SVGEGT. The DNA of the CDR3 is TGTGCCAGCAGGGGAGATGGGACTAGTCGATTTCGCGATACGCAGTATTTT. Its translation is CASRGDGTSRFRDTQYF.

V is TRBV20-1 and J is TRBJ2-1, with 13 bases that match TRBD2. The length of the CDR3 is 16 residues. J was trimmed by 3 bases and V by 5 bases; bases with no gene match: 7. Germline CDR1 is DFQATT and CDR2 is SNEGSKA (reference sequence). CDR3 sequence: CSASGLAGEYYNEQFF. The CDR3 DNA reads TGCAGTGCTTCCGGACTAGCGGGGGAGTACTACAATGAGCAGTTCTTC.

This rearrangement joins TRBV20-1 to TRBJ2-3; D perhaps matches TRBD1 (8 bases). V lost 8 bases to trimming and J lost 2 bases, with 17 bases between them. Germline CDR1 reads DFQATT; CDR2 reads SNEGSKA (reference sequence). CDR3 size: 14 residues. CDR3 nucleotide sequence: TGCAGTCCCCCAACAGGGGGGGTCACAGATACGCAGTATTTT. Residues: CSPPTGGVTDTQYF.

The chain employs TRBV19 and TRBJ2-2, with TRBD1 matching 9 bases. The germline CDR1 and CDR2 sequences are LNHDA and SQIVND (reference sequence). The CDR3 has 17 amino acids. Unmatched junction bases numbered 10, after V lost 5 bases and J lost 3 bases. CDR3 amino acids: CASSLYGTGYDTGELFF. Here the CDR3 DNA reads TGTGCCAGTAGTTTGTATGGGACAGGGTATGACACCGGGGAGCTGTTTTTT.

In this sample, this clonotype turned up a few times. This rearrangement joins TRBV20-1 to TRBJ2-3; D is unresolved. CDR1 is DFQATT and CDR2 is SNEGSKA in the germline V gene (reference sequence). The germline V and J ends were trimmed by 6 bases and 6 bases, with 22 bases remaining between them. The CDR3 is 15 residues long. The DNA of the CDR3 is TGCAGTGCCCTCCCCGACGGCCAGTGGGCGGATACGCAGTATTTT. It is translated as CSALPDGQWADTQYF.

Only a few counts were recorded for this clonotype. The chain carries TRBV12-3 or TRBV12-4 and TRBJ2-5; D possibly corresponds to TRBD2 (5 bases). V lost 3 bases, J lost 4 bases, and 9 bases lay in between. The CDR3 has 13 amino acids. Written as DNA, the CDR3 is TGTGCCAGCAGTTTCTGGGCGGGAGAGACCCAGTACTTC. Translated: CASSFWAGETQYF.

The rearrangement uses TRBV28 and TRBJ1-2, with D possibly matching TRBD1 (5 bases). There are 13 residues in the CDR3. From germline, CDR1 is MDHEN and CDR2 SYDVKM. Trimming pared 6 bases from V and 7 bases from J, leaving 15 bases between. The CDR3 here is CASRSQGFGGYTF. The DNA of the CDR3 is TGTGCCAGCAGATCCCAGGGATTCGGTGGCTACACCTTC.

The chain has TRBV4-1 and TRBJ2-1; 9 bases agree with TRBD1. V was pared by 0 bases and J by 8 bases, with 8 bases of the junction left unmatched. CDR1 is MGHRA, CDR2 YSYEKL, per germline. This CDR3 is 16 amino acids long. The DNA for the CDR3 is TGCGCCAGCAGCCAAGACGGGACAGGGATTTCGGATGAGCAGTTCTTC. It specifies CASSQDGTGISDEQFF.

The rearrangement uses TRBV5-1 and TRBJ2-5; no clear D gene. This CDR3 has 16 residues. V lost 0 bases and J 1 base, leaving 13 bases between the germline ends. Germline V gene sequence: CDR1 SGHRS, CDR2 YFSETQ. CDR3 coding DNA: TGCGCCAGCAGCTTGGCCTTGCGGTCGTTCCAAGAGACCCAGTACTTC. It specifies CASSLALRSFQETQYF.

The chain employs TRBV9 and TRBJ1-1; D not resolved. Germline CDR1 and CDR2: SGDLS and YYNGEE. This CDR3 region has 14 residues. V was pared by 0 bases and J by 1 base, with 7 bases between. DNA for the CDR3: TGTGCCAGCAGCGTAGTAGAAAGGAACACTGAAGCTTTCTTT. Amino acid sequence: CASSVVERNTEAFF. The entire variable domain, with the rest obtained from reference TRBV9 and TRBJ1-1, is as follows: DSGVTQTPKHLITATGQRVTLRCSPRSGDLSVYWYQQSLDQGLQFLIQYYNGEERAKGNILERFSAQQFPDLHSELNLSSLELGDSALYFCASSVVERNTEAFFGQGTRLTVV.

The chain couples TRBV18 to TRBJ2-3; D is tentatively TRBD1 or TRBD2 (5 bases each). CDR1 is KGHSH and CDR2 is LQKENI in the germline V gene. Trimming took 4 bases from V and 4 from J, leaving 15 bases between them. The CDR3 has 15 residues. For the CDR3, the DNA is TGTGCCAGCTCACGTTTAACGGGGCTCTCAGATACGCAGTATTTT. Protein sequence: CASSRLTGLSDTQYF.

There are a few counts of this clonotype. The chain recombines TRBV10-3 with TRBJ2-7; 11 positions agree with TRBD1. The germline gives CDR1 ENHRY, CDR2 SYGVKD. Germline trimming cut 3 bases from V and 1 base from J; bases unmatched to any gene: 2. CDR3 size: 15 residues. The CDR3 spells CAISEGQGASYEQYV. The DNA of the CDR3 is TGTGCCATCAGTGAAGGACAGGGGGCTTCCTACGAGCAGTACGTC.

This clonotype turned up a few times. The chain employs TRBV24-1 and TRBJ2-1; D is unclear. Looked up from germline, CDR1 is KGHDR and CDR2 is SFDVKD. CDR3 length equals 17 residues. The V gene lost 5 bases and the J gene lost 2 bases, with 18 bases spanning the gap. CDR3 in DNA: TGTGCCACCAGTGGTCCCAGCAAGTCCTTCCCCTACAATGAGCAGTTCTTC. Amino acids: CATSGPSKSFPYNEQFF.

V and J are TRBV19 and TRBJ2-6; D not resolved. The germline V gene encodes CDR1 LNHDA and CDR2 SQIVND (reference sequence). V lost 7 bases and J 1 base, leaving 8 bases between the germline ends. CDR3 size: 14 residues. The CDR3 is CASNLMSGANVLTF. The CDR3 nucleotides are TGTGCCAGTAATCTAATGTCTGGGGCCAACGTCCTGACTTTC.